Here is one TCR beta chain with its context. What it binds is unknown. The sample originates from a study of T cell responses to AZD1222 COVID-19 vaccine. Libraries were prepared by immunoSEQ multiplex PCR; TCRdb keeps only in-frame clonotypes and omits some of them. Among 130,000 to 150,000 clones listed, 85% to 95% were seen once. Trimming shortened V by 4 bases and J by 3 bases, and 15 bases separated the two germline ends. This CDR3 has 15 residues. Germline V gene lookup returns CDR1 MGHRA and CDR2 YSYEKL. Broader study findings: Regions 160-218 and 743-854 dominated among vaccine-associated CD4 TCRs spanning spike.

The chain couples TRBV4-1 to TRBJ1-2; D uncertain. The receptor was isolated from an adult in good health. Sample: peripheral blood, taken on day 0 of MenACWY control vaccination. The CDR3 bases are TGCGCCAGCAGCCCAGACCTCGGGGAATACTATGGCTACACCTTC. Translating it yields CASSPDLGEYYGYTF.